This TCR beta chain was found in a study of human T cells and chemical hapten exposure. Using its own MiXCR run on the RACE reads, TCRdb lists one record per CDR3 protein. The sample contains about 190,000 distinct CDR3 sequences, around a quarter of which appear only once. This clonotype was counted a few times. The CDR3 consists of 15 residues. Deletions cut 4 bases from V and 2 bases from J, with 14 bases between. CDR1 KGHDR and CDR2 SFDVKD come from the germline V gene. Time point noted: patch test 3, about 24 weeks after DPC sensitization. The treatment is: therapeutic diphenylcyclopropenone sensitization with weekly scalp DPC. Patch tests were applied only after blood draws. The study extracted total RNA from unfractionated whole blood.

The TCR originated in a woman between 40 and 50 years old with alopecia areata. Some clones in this sample may be carry-over from other donors' samples. The sequencing here drew on whole blood, taken in connection with sensitization to the hapten diphenylcyclopropenone (DPC). The chain has TRBV24-1 and TRBJ2-7, with TRBD1 as a possible D gene (6 bases). CDR3 coding DNA: TGTGCCACCAGTGAGTCGACAGGATATCCCTACGAGCAGTACTTC. It encodes CATSESTGYPYEQYF.